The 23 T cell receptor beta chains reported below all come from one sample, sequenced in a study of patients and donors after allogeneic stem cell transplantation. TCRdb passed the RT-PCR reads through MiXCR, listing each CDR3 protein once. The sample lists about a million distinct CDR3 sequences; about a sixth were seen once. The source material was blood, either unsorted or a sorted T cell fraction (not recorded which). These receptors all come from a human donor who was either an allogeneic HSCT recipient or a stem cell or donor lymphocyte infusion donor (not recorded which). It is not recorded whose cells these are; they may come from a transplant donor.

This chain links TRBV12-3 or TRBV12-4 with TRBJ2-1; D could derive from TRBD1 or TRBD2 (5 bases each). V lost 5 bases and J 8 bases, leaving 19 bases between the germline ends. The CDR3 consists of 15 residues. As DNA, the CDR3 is TGTGCCAGCAGTCCTACATGGGGGATTGGGGATGAGCAGTTCTTC. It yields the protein CASSPTWGIGDEQFF.

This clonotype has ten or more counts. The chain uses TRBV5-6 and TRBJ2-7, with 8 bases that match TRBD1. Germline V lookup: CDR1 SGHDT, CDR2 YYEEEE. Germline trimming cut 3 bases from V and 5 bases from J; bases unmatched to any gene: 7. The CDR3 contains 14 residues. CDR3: CASSSPGQVHEQYF. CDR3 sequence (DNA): TGTGCCAGCAGCTCCCCGGGACAGGTCCACGAGCAGTACTTC.

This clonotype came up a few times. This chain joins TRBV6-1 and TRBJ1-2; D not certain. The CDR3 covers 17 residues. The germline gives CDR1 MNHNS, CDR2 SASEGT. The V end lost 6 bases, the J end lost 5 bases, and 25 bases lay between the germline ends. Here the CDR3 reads CASSATRRVPLWYGYTF. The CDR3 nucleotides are TGTGCCAGCAGCGCTACAAGGAGGGTGCCCCTTTGGTATGGCTACACCTTC.

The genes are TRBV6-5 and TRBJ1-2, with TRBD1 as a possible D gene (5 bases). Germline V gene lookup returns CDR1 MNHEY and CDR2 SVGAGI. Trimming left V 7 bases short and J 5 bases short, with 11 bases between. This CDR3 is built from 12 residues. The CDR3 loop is CASTDRGYGYTF. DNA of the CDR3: TGTGCCAGCACCGACCGGGGGTATGGCTACACCTTC.

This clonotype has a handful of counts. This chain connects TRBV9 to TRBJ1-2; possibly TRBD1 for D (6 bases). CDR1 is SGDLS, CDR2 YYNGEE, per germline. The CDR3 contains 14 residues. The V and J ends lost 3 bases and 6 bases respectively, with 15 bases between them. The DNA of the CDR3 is TGTGCCAGCAGCGCCCAGGGGCAAAGTGATGGCTACACCTTC. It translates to CASSAQGQSDGYTF.

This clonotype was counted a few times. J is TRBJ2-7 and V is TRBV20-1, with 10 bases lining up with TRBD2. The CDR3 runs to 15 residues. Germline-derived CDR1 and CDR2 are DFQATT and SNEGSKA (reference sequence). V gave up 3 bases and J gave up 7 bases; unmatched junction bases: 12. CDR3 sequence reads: CSARPTSGAVREQYF. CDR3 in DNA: TGCAGTGCTAGGCCCACTAGCGGGGCGGTGAGGGAGCAGTACTTC.

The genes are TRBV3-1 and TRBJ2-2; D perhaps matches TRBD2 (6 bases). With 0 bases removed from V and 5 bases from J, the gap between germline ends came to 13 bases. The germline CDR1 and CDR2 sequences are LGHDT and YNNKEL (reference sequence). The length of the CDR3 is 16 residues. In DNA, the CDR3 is TGTGCCAGCAGCCAAGATCCCGGGGGTAATACCGGGGAGCTGTTTTTT. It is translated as CASSQDPGGNTGELFF.

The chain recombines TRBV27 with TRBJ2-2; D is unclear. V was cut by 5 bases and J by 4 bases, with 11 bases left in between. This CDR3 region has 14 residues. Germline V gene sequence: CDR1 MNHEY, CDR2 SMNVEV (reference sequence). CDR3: CASSPFGPTGELFF. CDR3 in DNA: TGTGCCAGCAGTCCCTTCGGGCCCACCGGGGAGCTGTTTTTT.

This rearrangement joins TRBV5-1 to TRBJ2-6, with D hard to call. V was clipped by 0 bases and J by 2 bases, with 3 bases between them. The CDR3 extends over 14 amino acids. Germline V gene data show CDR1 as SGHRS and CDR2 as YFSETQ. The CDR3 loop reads CASSLVTGANVLTF. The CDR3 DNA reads TGCGCCAGCAGCTTGGTAACTGGGGCCAACGTCCTGACTTTC.

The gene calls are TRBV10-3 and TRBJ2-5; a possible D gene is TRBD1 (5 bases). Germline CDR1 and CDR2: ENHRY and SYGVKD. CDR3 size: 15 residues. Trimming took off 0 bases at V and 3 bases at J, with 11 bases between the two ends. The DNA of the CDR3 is TGTGCCATCAGTGAGTCGAAGGGGTTCGAAGAGACCCAGTACTTC. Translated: CAISESKGFEETQYF.

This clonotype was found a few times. CDR3 region: CASSPGGLPVNYGYTF. Here the CDR3 DNA reads TGTGCCAGCAGTCCGGGGGGGCTCCCCGTTAACTATGGCTACACCTTC. The genes are TRBV12-3 or TRBV12-4 and TRBJ1-2; possibly TRBD1 for D (6 bases). Trimming took off 5 bases at V and 1 base at J, with 17 bases between the two ends. The CDR3 contains 16 residues.

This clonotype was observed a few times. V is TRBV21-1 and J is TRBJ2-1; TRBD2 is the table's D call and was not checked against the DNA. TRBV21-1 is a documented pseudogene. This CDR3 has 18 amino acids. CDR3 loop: CASSKGLAGESAYNEQFF. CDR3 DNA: TGTGCCAGCAGCAAAGGACTAGCGGGAGAGTCAGCCTACAATGAGCAGTTCTTC.

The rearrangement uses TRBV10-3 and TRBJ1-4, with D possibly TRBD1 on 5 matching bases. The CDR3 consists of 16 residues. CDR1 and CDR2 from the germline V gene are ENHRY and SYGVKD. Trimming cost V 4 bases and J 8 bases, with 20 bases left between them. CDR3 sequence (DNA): TGTGCCATCAGTGCTTCCAGGGCAACGGGAACGGAAAAACTGTTTTTT. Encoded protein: CAISASRATGTEKLFF.

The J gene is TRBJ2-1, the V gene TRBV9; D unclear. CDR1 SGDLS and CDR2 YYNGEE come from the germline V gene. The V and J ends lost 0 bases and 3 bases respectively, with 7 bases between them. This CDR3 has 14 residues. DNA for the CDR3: TGTGCCAGCAGCGTAGATAGGGACTACAATGAGCAGTTCTTC. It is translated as CASSVDRDYNEQFF. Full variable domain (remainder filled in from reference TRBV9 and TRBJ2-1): DSGVTQTPKHLITATGQRVTLRCSPRSGDLSVYWYQQSLDQGLQFLIQYYNGEERAKGNILERFSAQQFPDLHSELNLSSLELGDSALYFCASSVDRDYNEQFFGPGTRLTVL.

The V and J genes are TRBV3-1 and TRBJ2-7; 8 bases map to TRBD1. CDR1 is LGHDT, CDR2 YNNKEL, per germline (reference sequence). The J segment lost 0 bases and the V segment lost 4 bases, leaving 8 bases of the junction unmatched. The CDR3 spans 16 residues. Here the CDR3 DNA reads TGTGCCAGCAGCCGGCGGGGACAGGCGAGCTCCTACGAGCAGTACTTC. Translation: CASSRRGQASSYEQYF.

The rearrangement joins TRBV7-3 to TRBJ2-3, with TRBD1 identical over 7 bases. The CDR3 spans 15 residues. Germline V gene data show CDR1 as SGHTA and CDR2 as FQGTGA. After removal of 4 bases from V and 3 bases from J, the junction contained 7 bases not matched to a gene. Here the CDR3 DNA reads TGTGCCAGCAGCTACACAGGGGATGTAACAGATACGCAGTATTTT. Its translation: CASSYTGDVTDTQYF.

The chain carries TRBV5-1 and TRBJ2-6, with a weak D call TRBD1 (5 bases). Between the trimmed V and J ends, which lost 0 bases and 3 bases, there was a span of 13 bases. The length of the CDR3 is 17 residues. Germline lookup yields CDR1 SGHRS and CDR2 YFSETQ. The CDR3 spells CASSLEAGRYGANVLTF. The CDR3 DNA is TGCGCCAGCAGCTTGGAGGCAGGGCGGTATGGGGCCAACGTCCTGACTTTC.

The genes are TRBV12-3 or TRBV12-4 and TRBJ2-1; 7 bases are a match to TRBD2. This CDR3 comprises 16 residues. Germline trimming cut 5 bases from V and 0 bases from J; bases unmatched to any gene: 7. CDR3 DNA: TGTGCCAGCAGTCCCCCCCGCGGGGGCTCCTACAATGAGCAGTTCTTC. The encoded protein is CASSPPRGGSYNEQFF.

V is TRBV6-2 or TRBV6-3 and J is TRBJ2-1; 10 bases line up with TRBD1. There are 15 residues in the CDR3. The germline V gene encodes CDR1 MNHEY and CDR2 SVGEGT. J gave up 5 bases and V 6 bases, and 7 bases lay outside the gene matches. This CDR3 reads CASSPTGGFHNEQFF. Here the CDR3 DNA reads TGTGCCAGCAGCCCGACAGGGGGCTTCCACAATGAGCAGTTCTTC.

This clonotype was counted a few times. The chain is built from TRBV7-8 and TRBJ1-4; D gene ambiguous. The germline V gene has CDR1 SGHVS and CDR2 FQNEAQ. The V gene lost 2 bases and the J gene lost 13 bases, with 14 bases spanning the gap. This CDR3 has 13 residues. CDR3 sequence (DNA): TGTGCCAGCAGCTTATACCCAGACGAGGGACTGTTTTTT. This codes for CASSLYPDEGLFF.

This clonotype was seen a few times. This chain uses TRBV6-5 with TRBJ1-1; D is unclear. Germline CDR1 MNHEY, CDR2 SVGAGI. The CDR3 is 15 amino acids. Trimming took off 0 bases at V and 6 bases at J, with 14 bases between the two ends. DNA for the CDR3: TGTGCCAGCAGTTACTCGAATGCCGGGCAACCTGAAGCTTTCTTT. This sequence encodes CASSYSNAGQPEAFF.

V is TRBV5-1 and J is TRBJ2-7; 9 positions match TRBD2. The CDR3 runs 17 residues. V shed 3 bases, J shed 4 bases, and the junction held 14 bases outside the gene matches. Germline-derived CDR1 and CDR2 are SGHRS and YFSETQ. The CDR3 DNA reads TGCGCCAGCAGCTCCTCAACGACTAGCGGTCACACTTACGAGCAGTACTTC. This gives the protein CASSSSTTSGHTYEQYF.

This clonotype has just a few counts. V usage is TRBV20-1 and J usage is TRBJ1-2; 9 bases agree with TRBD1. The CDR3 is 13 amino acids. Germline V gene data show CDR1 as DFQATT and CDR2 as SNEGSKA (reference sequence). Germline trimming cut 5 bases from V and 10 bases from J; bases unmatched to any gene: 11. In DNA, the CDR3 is TGCAGTGCTCTTCCCGGGACAGGGTCGACCTACACCTTC. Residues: CSALPGTGSTYTF.